The source of this T cell receptor (beta chain) is a study of cytomegalovirus exposure and HLA in healthy donors. Produced via immunoSEQ multiplex PCR; TCRdb's table is partial and in-frame only. The sample has more than 100,000 clones, 88% seen once. Per the germline V gene, CDR1 is KGHSH and CDR2 is LQKENI. The CDR3 has 16 residues. Trimming removed 4 bases from V and 2 bases from J, with 14 bases in between. The receptor was derived from a man younger than 45 in good health and CMV-seronegative. This chain connects TRBV18 to TRBJ1-4, with no clear D. The specimen sequenced was PBMCs. This CDR3 is CASSQGHGGTNEKLFF. The CDR3, as DNA: TGTGCCAGCTCACAGGGCCATGGAGGGACTAATGAAAAACTGTTTTTT.